One sample yielded the 3 T cell receptor beta chains listed below, sequenced in a study of T cell responses to AZD1222 COVID-19 vaccine (TCRdb year 2021). The library was generated by the immunoSEQ multiplex PCR assay. TCRdb's version of the immuneACCESS table is confined to in-frame rearrangements and falls short of the full clone set. An unresolved V gene accounts for under half of the shortfall where checked; the remainder is of unknown origin. The sample yields 100,000 or so clones; roughly nine tenths were counted once. Of the sample, 16% falls within the top ten clones. The meaning of the sample's time point label: baseline before first vaccination. Sequences were derived from peripheral blood, sampled on day 0 of AZD1222 vaccination. These receptors originate from an adult in good health.

This sequence joins TRBV5-1 and TRBJ1-2, with no clear D. The V gene lost 0 bases and the J gene lost 5 bases, with 14 bases spanning the gap. The CDR3 runs to 15 residues. In germline, CDR1 is SGHRS, CDR2 YFSETQ. CDR3 sequence reads: CASSLAYSVGYGYTF. CDR3 nucleotides: TGCGCCAGCAGCTTGGCCTACTCGGTCGGGTATGGCTACACCTTC.

V gene TRBV18 combines with J gene TRBJ1-4, with D hard to call. The CDR3 is 15 residues long. Germline lookup yields CDR1 KGHSH and CDR2 LQKENI. V was pared by 6 bases and J by 5 bases, with 16 bases between. The CDR3 here is CASSSNSGHNEKLFF. Written as DNA, the CDR3 is TGTGCCAGCTCCTCAAACAGCGGGCACAATGAAAAACTGTTTTTT.

The V gene is TRBV9, the J gene TRBJ2-7; no definite D call. CDR3 size: 14 residues. Germline-derived CDR1 and CDR2 are SGDLS and YYNGEE. Between the trimmed V and J ends, which lost 0 bases and 4 bases, there was a span of 11 bases. CDR3 nucleotide sequence: TGTGCCAGCAGCGTAGGGGGTAGTGGTTACGAGCAGTACTTC. Translating it yields CASSVGGSGYEQYF.